The present T cell receptor beta chain was sequenced within a study of HIV-infected patients and healthy controls. Findings and caveats of the study: Unequal distinct sequence numbers between patients and controls complicated comparisons. Untreated HIV+ repertoires had roughly threefold fewer distinct CDR3s and lower Shannon diversity than healthy controls.

Alpha and beta constant-region primers primed reverse transcription of 400 to 500 ng RNA. Separate chain-specific third strand synthesis with multiplexing indices produced the alpha and beta libraries. Each cDNA molecule was barcoded, and a single primer pair amplified each chain. TCRdb analysed the 5' RACE reads with MiXCR anew, one entry per CDR3 protein. Among more than 15,000 distinct CDR3 sequences listed, about 9.4% were seen once. CDR1 is LNHDA, CDR2 SQIVND, per germline (reference sequence). The length of the CDR3 is 15 residues. Trimming shortened V by 1 base and J by 0 bases, and 7 bases separated the two germline ends. No cell fractionation was done, so the repertoire covers all unsorted peripheral blood T cells. This clonotype was counted at least ten times. Its antigen is unknown.

The chain combines TRBV19 with TRBJ2-1; the D is unclear. The sequence was collected from an adult in good health. The sequencing sample was made of blood. The CDR3 nucleotides are TGTGCCAGTAGTATAGGGCTTAACTCCTACAATGAGCAGTTCTTC. The encoded protein is CASSIGLNSYNEQFF.